Described below is a single T cell receptor beta chain sequence and its context. Original data processing: Cell counts per sample came from amplifying reference gene primers. Sequenced by immunoSEQ multiplex PCR; TCRdb stores in-frame clones only, minus some. From that table come the V and J calls and clone size; the DNA was used to work out D and trimming. Here the sample spans more than 200,000 clones, 88% being singletons. These data come from a study of blood T cell repertoires in COVID-19. Looking at the study overall: Samples of COVID-19 (acute and convalescent) were obtained from the United States, Italy and Spain. PBMCs, B-cell-depleted T cells, or T cells were the source of the cDNA or gDNA that made up the material.

The germline V gene has CDR1 SEHNR and CDR2 FQNEAQ (reference sequence). V lost 5 bases to trimming and J lost 3 bases; unmatched junction nucleotides: 4. CDR3 length: 13 amino acids. The TCR originated in a man aged 70-80 years with acute or convalescent COVID-19. Specimen: peripheral blood. V and J are TRBV7-9 and TRBJ2-7, with 7 bases matching TRBD2. For the CDR3, the DNA is TGTGCCAGCAGCCTTTGGACTAGCTACGAGCAGTACTTC. Protein: CASSLWTSYEQYF. The variable domain in full, with the rest retrieved from reference TRBV7-9 and TRBJ2-7, is DTGVSQNPRHKITKRGQNVTFRCDPISEHNRLYWYRQTLGQGPEFLTYFQNEAQLEKSRLLSDRFSAERPKGSFSTLEIQRTEQGDSAMYLCASSLWTSYEQYFGPGTRLTVT.